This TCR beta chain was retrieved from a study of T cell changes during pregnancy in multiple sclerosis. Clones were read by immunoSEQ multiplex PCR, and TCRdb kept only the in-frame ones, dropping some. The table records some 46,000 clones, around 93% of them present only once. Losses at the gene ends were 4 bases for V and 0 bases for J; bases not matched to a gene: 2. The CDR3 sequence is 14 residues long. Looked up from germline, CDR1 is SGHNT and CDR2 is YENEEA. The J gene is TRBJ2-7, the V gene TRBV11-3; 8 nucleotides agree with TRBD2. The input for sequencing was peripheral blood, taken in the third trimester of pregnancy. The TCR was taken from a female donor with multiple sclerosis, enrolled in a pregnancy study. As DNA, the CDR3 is TGTGCCAGCAGCTCGGGAGGGCCCTCCTACGAGCAGTACTTC. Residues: CASSSGGPSYEQYF.